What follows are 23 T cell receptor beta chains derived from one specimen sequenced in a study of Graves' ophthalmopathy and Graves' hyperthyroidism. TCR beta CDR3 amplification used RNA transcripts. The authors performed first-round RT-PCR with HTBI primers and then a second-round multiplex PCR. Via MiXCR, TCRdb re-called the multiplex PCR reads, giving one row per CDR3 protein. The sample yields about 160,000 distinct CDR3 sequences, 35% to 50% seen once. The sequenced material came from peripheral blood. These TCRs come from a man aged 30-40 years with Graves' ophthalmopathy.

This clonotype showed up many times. DNA for the CDR3: TGTGCCAGCAGGTCAATGGGAGGGGAGTATAGCAATCAGCCCCAGCATTTT. It yields the protein CASRSMGGEYSNQPQHF. This sequence joins TRBV6-2 or TRBV6-3 and TRBJ1-5, with D possibly matching TRBD1 (5 bases). Trimming cost V 6 bases and J 0 bases, with 18 bases left between them. Germline-derived CDR1 and CDR2 are MNHEY and SVGEGT. The CDR3 runs 17 residues.

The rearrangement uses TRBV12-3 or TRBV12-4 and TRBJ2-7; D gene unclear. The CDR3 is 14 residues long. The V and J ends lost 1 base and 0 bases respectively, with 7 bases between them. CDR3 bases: TGTGCCAGCAGTTTAGACCTTGACTCCTACGAGCAGTACTTC. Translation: CASSLDLDSYEQYF.

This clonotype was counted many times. The CDR3 is CSAYLPGPNTEAFF. The CDR3 coding sequence is TGCAGTGCTTACCTACCGGGGCCCAACACTGAAGCTTTCTTT. The chain combines TRBV20-1 with TRBJ1-1; a possible D gene is TRBD1 (5 bases). This CDR3 is built from 14 residues. Trimming pared 5 bases from V and 2 bases from J, leaving 15 bases between. The germline V gene encodes CDR1 DFQATT and CDR2 SNEGSKA (reference sequence).

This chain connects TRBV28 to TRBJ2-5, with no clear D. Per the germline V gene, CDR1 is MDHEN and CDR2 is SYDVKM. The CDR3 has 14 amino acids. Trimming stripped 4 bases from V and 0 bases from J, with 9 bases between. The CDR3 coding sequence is TGTGCCAGCAGTTCTCCGGGTTACCAAGAGACCCAGTACTTC. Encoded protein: CASSSPGYQETQYF.

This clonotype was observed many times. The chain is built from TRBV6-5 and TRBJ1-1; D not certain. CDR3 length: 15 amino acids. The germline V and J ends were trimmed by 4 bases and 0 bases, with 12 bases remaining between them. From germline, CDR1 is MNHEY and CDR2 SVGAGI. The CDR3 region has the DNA TGTGCCAGCAGTTTGAACGGAAGGATGAACACTGAAGCTTTCTTT. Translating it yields CASSLNGRMNTEAFF.

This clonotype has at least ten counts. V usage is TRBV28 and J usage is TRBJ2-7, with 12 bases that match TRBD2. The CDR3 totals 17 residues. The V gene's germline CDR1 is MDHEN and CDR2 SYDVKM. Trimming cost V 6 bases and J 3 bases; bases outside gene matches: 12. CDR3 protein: CASSSLSELAGGYEQYF. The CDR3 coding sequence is TGTGCCAGCAGCTCCTTGAGCGAACTAGCGGGAGGCTACGAGCAGTACTTC.

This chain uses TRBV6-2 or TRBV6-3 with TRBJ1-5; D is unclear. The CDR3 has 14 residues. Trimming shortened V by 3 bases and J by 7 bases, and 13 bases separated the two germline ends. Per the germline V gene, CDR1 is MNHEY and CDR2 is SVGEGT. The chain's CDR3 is CASSYSLGGQPQHF. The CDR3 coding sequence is TGTGCCAGCAGTTATTCTTTGGGTGGACAGCCCCAGCATTTT.

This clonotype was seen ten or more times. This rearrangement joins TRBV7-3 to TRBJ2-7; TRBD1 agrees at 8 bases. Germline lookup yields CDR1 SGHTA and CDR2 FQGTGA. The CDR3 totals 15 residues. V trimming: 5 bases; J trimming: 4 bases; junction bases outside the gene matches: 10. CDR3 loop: CASSGSGTGAYEQYF. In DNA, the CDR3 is TGTGCCAGCAGCGGTTCCGGGACAGGAGCTTACGAGCAGTACTTC.

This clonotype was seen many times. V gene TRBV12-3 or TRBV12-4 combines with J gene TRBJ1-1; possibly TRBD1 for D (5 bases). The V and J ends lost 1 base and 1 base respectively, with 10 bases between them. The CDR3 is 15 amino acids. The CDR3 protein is CASSLGGVSNTEAFF. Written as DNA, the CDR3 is TGTGCCAGCAGTTTAGGGGGGGTATCGAACACTGAAGCTTTCTTT.

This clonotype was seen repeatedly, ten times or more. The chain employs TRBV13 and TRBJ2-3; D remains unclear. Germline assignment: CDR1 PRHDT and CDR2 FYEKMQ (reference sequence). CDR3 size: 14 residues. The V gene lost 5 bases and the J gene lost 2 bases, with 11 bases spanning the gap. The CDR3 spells CASSRRRPTDTQYF. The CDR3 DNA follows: TGTGCCAGCAGCCGCCGAAGGCCCACAGATACGCAGTATTTT. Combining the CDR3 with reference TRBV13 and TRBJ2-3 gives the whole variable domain AAGVIQSPRHLIKEKRETATLKCYPIPRHDTVYWYQQGPGQDPQFLISFYEKMQSDKGSIPDRFSAQQFSDYHSELNMSSLELGDSALYFCASSRRRPTDTQYFGPGTRLTVL.

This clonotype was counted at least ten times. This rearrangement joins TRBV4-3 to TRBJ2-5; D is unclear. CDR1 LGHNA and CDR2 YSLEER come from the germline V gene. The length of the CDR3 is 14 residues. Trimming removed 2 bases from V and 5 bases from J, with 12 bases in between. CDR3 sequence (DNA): TGCGCCAGCAGCCAACTTCTTTGGCGGGAGACCCAGTACTTC. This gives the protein CASSQLLWRETQYF.

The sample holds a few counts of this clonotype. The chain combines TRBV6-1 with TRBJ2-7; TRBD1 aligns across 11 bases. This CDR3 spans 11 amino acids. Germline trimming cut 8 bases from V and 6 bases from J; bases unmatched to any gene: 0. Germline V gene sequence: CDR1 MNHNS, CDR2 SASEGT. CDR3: CASGTGGEQYF. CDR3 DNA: TGTGCCAGCGGGACAGGGGGCGAGCAGTACTTC.

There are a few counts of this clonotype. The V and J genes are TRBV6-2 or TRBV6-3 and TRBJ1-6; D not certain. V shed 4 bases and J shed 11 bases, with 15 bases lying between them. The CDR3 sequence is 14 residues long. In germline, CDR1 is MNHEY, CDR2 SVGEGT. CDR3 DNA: TGTGCCAGCAGTTCCTCCCGTACCGACGCACCCCTCCACTTT. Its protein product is CASSSSRTDAPLHF.

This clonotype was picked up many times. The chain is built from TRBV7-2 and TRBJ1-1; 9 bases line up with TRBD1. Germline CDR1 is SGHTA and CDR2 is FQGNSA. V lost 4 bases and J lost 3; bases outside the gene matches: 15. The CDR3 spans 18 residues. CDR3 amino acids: CASSYKRGGRQGDTEAFF. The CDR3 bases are TGTGCCAGCAGCTATAAGCGGGGGGGCAGACAGGGGGACACTGAAGCTTTCTTT.

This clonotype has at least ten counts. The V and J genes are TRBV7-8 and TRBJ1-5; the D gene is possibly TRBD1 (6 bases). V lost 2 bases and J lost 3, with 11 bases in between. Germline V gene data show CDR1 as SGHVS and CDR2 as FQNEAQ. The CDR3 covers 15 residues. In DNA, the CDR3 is TGTGCCAGCAGCTTAAGACAGGCCCTCAATCAGCCCCAGCATTTT. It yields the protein CASSLRQALNQPQHF.

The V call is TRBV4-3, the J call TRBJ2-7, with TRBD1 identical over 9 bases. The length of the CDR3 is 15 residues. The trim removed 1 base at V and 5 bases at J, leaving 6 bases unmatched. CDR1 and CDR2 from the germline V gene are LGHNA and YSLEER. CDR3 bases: TGCGCCAGCAGCCAAGCCGGGACAGGGAACCACGAGCAGTACTTC. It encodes CASSQAGTGNHEQYF.

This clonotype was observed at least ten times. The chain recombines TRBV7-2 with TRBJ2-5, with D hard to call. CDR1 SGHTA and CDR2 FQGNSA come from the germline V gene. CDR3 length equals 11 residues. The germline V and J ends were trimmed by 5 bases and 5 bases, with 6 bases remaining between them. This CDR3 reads CASSVGETQYF. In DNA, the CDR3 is TGTGCCAGCAGCGTGGGGGAGACCCAGTACTTC.

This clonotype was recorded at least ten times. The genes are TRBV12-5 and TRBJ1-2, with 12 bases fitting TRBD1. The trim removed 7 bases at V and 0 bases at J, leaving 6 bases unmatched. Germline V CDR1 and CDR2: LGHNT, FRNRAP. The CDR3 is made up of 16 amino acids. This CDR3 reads CASDGTGGYPNYGYTF. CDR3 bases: TGTGCTAGTGACGGGACAGGGGGCTACCCTAACTATGGCTACACCTTC.

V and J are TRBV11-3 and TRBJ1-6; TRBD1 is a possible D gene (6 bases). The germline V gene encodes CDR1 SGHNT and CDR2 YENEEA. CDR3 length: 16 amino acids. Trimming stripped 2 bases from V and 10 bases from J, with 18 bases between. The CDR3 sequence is CASSLPYDRTGSPLHF. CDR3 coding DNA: TGTGCCAGCAGCTTACCTTATGACAGGACGGGATCACCCCTCCACTTT.

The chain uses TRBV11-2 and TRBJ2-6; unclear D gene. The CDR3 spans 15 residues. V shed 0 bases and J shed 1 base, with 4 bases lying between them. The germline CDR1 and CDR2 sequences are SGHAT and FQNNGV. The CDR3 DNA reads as TGTGCCAGCAGCTTAGATGGGTCTGGGGCCAACGTCCTGACTTTC. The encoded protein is CASSLDGSGANVLTF.

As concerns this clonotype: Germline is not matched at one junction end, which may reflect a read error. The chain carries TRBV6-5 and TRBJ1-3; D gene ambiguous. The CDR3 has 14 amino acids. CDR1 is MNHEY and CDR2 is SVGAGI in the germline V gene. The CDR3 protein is CASSFPSEGSTIYF. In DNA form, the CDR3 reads TGTGCCAGCAGTTTCCCATCCGAGGGAAGCACCATATATTTT.

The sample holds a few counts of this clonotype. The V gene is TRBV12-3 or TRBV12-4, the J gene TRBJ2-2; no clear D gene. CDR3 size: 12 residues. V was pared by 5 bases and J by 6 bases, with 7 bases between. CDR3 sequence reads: CASSGDSGELFF. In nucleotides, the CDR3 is TGTGCCAGCAGTGGGGATTCCGGGGAGCTGTTTTTT.

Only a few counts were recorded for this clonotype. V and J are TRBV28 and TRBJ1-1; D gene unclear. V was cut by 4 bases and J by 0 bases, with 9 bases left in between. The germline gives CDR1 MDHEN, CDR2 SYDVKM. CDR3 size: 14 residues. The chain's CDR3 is CASSSLDLNTEAFF. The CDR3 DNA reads TGTGCCAGCAGTTCCCTAGACCTGAACACTGAAGCTTTCTTT.